These T cell receptor beta chains were read from a single sample in a study of OX40 agonist ivuxolimab in advanced cancers. Sequenced by immunoSEQ multiplex PCR; TCRdb stores in-frame clones only, minus some. The sample holds about 77,000 clones, under 90% seen once. The specimen was CD4+ or CD8+ T cells sorted from blood, collected in a trial of the OX40 agonist ivuxolimab. Receptors were obtained from an adult with an advanced solid tumor such as melanoma, head and neck, liver or kidney cancer. The CDR3 runs from the conserved cysteine through the conserved F or W. A D gene is named only where the DNA matches it firmly. Only some rows state a clone size, as once, few, many or a class for expanded clones.

J gene | D gene | CDR3 length | V gene | clone size | CDR3 protein | CDR3 DNA
TRBJ2-6 | - | 17 | TRBV19 | - | CASSPRAGVSGANVLTF | TGTGCCAGTAGTCCCCGGGCAGGAGTCTCTGGGGCCAACGTCCTGACTTTC
TRBJ2-2 | - | 15 | TRBV5-1 | - | CASRDTWQNTGELFF | TGCGCCAGCAGAGATACATGGCAGAACACCGGGGAGCTGTTTTTT
TRBJ2-1 | TRBD2 | 17 | TRBV7-2 | - | CASSPIGLAAYNNEQFF | TGTGCCAGCAGCCCCATAGGACTAGCGGCCTATAATAATGAGCAGTTCTTC
TRBJ1-5 | - | 15 | TRBV5-1 | - | CASSLGPQGNQPQHF | TGCGCCAGCAGCTTGGGGCCCCAAGGTAATCAGCCCCAGCATTTT
TRBJ1-2 | - | 14 | TRBV7-2 | - | CASSLRTGDYGYTF | TGTGCCAGCAGCCTCAGGACGGGGGACTATGGCTACACCTTC
TRBJ2-3 | TRBD1 | 15 | TRBV5-5 | - | CASSRAGGRTDTQYF | TGTGCCAGCAGCCGGGCAGGGGGAAGGACAGATACGCAGTATTTT
TRBJ1-2 | - | 12 | TRBV2 | few | CASNPQLYGYTF | TGTGCCAGCAATCCCCAGCTCTATGGCTACACCTTC
TRBJ1-1 | - | 15 | TRBV7-6 | - | CASSLGRGMNTEAFF | TGTGCCAGCAGCCTAGGGCGGGGGATGAACACTGAAGCTTTCTTT
TRBJ2-5 | TRBD1 | 14 | TRBV10-3 | - | CAIRGQGVDETQYF | TGTGCCATCAGGGGACAGGGGGTGGACGAGACCCAGTACTTC
TRBJ1-6 | - | 15 | TRBV7-9 | few | CASSSGVTGDSPLHF | TGTGCCAGCAGCTCGGGGGTCACGGGGGATTCACCCCTCCACTTT
TRBJ1-2 | TRBD1 | 14 | TRBV7-2 | - | CASSTGDRAGGYTF | TGTGCCAGCAGCACTGGAGACAGGGCGGGAGGCTACACCTTC
TRBJ2-2 | - | 17 | TRBV27 | - | CASSLTPRGFLPGELFF | TGTGCCAGCAGTTTAACCCCTCGGGGCTTTCTACCCGGGGAGCTGTTTTTT
TRBJ1-4 | - | 15 | TRBV2 | - | CASSVDAGGVEKLFF | TGTGCCAGCAGCGTAGATGCTGGGGGAGTTGAAAAACTGTTTTTT
TRBJ2-1 | TRBD1 | 14 | TRBV2 | - | CASRAGQGGYEQFF | TGTGCCAGCAGGGCGGGACAGGGCGGCTATGAGCAGTTCTTC
TRBJ2-5 | - | 13 | TRBV7-2 | - | CASSRGLGETQYF | TGTGCCAGCAGCCGTGGTCTGGGAGAGACCCAGTACTTC
TRBJ1-2 | - | 13 | TRBV6-1 | few | CASSVETPYGYTF | TGTGCCAGCAGTGTGGAGACACCCTATGGCTACACCTTC
TRBJ1-2 | - | 11 | TRBV20-1 | - | CRHQGIAGYTF | TGCAGACACCAGGGTATCGCGGGCTACACCTTC
TRBJ2-5 | - | 14 | TRBV5-1 | - | CASSFSMYQETQYF | TGCGCCAGCAGCTTTTCGATGTACCAAGAGACCCAGTACTTC